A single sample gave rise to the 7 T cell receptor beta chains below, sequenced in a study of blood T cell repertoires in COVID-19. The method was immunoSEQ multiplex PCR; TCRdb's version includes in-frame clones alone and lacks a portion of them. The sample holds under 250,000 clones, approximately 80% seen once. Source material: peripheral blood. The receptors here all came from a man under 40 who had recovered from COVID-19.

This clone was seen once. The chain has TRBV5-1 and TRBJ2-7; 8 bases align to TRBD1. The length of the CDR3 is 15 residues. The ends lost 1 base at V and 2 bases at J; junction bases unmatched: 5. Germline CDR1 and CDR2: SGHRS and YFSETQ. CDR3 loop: CASSLIQGATYEQYF. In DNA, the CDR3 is TGCGCCAGCAGCTTGATCCAGGGGGCCACCTACGAGCAGTACTTC.

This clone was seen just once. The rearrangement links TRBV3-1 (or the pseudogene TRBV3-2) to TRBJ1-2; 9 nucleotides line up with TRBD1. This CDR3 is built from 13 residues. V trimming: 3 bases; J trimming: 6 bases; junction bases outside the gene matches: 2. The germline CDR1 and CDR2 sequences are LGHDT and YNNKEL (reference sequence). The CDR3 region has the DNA TGTGCCAGCAGCCACCGGACAGGGGATGGCTACACCTTC. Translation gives CASSHRTGDGYTF.

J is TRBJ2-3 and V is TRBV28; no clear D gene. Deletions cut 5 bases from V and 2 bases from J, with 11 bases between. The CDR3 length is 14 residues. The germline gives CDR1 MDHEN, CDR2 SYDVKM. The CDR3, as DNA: TGTGCCAGCAGTCAAGCGACTGACACAGATACGCAGTATTTT. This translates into CASSQATDTDTQYF.

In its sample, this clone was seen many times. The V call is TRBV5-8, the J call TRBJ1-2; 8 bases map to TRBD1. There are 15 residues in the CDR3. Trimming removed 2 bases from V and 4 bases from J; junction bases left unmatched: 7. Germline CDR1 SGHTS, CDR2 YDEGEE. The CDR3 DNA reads TGTGCCAGCAGCTTACAGACAGGGGTGGCCTATGGCTACACCTTC. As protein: CASSLQTGVAYGYTF.

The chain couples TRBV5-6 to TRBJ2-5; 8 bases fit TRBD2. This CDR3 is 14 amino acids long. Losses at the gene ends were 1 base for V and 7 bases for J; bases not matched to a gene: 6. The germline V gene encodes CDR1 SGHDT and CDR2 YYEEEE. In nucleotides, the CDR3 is TGTGCCAGCAGCTTGCCGGGGGGGGCTGGGACCCAGTACTTC. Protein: CASSLPGGAGTQYF.

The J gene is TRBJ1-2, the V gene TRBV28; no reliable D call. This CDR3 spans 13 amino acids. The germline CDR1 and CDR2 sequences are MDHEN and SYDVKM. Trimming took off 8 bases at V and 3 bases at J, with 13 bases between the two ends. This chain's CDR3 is CASRNDTYYGYTF. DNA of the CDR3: TGTGCCAGCCGCAACGACACTTACTATGGCTACACCTTC.

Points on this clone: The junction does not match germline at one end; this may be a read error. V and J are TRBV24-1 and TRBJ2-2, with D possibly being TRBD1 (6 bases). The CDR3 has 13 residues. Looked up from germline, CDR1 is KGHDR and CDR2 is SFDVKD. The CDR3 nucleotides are TGTGCCACCAGACAGGGAAACAGCGGGGAGCTGTTTTTT. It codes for CATRQGNSGELFF.